The 19 T cell receptor beta chains below come from one sample, sequenced in a study of cytomegalovirus exposure and HLA in healthy donors. The PCR contained 60 Vbeta and 13 Jbeta primers. The table came from immunoSEQ multiplex PCR; TCRdb's copy has only in-frame clones and leaves some out. In the table there are 120,000 to 150,000 clones, 70% to 75% of which are singletons. Sample: PBMCs. These receptors all stem from a human donor in good health.

The chain links TRBV5-1 to TRBJ1-4, with D possibly TRBD1 on 5 matching bases. Germline V gene sequence: CDR1 SGHRS, CDR2 YFSETQ. V was trimmed by 3 bases and J by 4 bases, leaving 10 bases between them. The CDR3 is 14 residues long. CDR3 region: CASSYQGFNEKLFF. CDR3 coding DNA: TGCGCCAGCAGCTATCAGGGATTTAATGAAAAACTGTTTTTT.

The rearrangement joins TRBV21-1 to TRBJ1-1; TRBD1, the table's D call, was not compared with the DNA. TRBV21-1 is a pseudogene segment. The CDR3 length is 16 residues. CDR3 region: CASSKVRGQGGTEAFF. The CDR3 nucleotides are TGTGCCAGCAGCAAAGTGCGTGGACAGGGGGGCACTGAAGCTTTCTTT.

The rearrangement uses TRBV20-1 and TRBJ2-5; D unclear. CDR1 is DFQATT, CDR2 SNEGSKA, per germline (reference sequence). V gave up 3 bases and J gave up 5 bases, with 7 bases separating them. The CDR3 has 11 residues. Here the CDR3 reads CSARAPETQYF. In DNA, the CDR3 is TGCAGTGCTAGGGCCCCCGAGACCCAGTACTTC.

The chain uses TRBV5-4 and TRBJ2-3; 8 nucleotides agree with TRBD2. The J segment lost 3 bases and the V segment lost 3 bases, leaving 3 bases of the junction unmatched. Germline CDR1 reads SGHNT; CDR2 reads YYREEE (reference sequence). This CDR3 region has 14 residues. DNA for the CDR3: TGTGCCAGCAGCTCGGGACTAGGAACAGATACGCAGTATTTT. This sequence encodes CASSSGLGTDTQYF.

This sequence joins TRBV27 and TRBJ2-2, with D tentatively TRBD2 (7 bases). V dropped 0 bases and J dropped 2 bases, with 10 bases sitting between them. Per the germline V gene, CDR1 is MNHEY and CDR2 is SMNVEV (reference sequence). The CDR3 is made up of 16 amino acids. CDR3: CASSLSGGRNTGELFF. As DNA, the CDR3 is TGTGCCAGCAGTTTATCCGGGGGGCGCAACACCGGGGAGCTGTTTTTT.

The rearrangement uses TRBV7-9 and TRBJ2-5; D possibly corresponds to TRBD2 (6 bases). This CDR3 has 14 amino acids. Deletions cut 0 bases from V and 4 bases from J, with 9 bases between. CDR1 is SEHNR, CDR2 FQNEAQ, per germline (reference sequence). The CDR3 nucleotides read TGTGCCAGCAGCTTAGCCCGGGAGCGAGAGACCCAGTACTTC. This gives the protein CASSLARERETQYF.

This chain uses TRBV6-1 with TRBJ1-1; maybe TRBD1 (5 bases). With 1 base removed from V and 11 bases from J, the gap between germline ends came to 11 bases. CDR1 and CDR2 from the germline V gene are MNHNS and SASEGT. The CDR3 runs to 12 residues. The CDR3 DNA reads TGTGCCAGCAGTGAAGTGGGGCAGCATGCTTTCTTT. Encoded protein: CASSEVGQHAFF.

The genes are TRBV6-5 and TRBJ2-7; D is undetermined. Looked up from germline, CDR1 is MNHEY and CDR2 is SVGAGI. V lost 0 bases and J lost 5, with 8 bases in between. This CDR3 contains 13 residues. The CDR3 region has the DNA TGTGCCAGCAGTTACTCGAGAAGTCACGAGCAGTACTTC. Translating gives CASSYSRSHEQYF.

This clone appeared a few times. The chain links TRBV9 to TRBJ2-2; TRBD1 aligns across 8 bases. V was pared by 5 bases and J by 0 bases, with 3 bases of the junction left unmatched. This CDR3 is built from 15 residues. Per the germline V gene, CDR1 is SGDLS and CDR2 is YYNGEE. CDR3 nucleotides: TGTGCCAGCAGTACCAGGGGGCCGAACACCGGGGAGCTGTTTTTT. It specifies CASSTRGPNTGELFF. Full variable domain (rest looked up from reference TRBV9 and TRBJ2-2): DSGVTQTPKHLITATGQRVTLRCSPRSGDLSVYWYQQSLDQGLQFLIQYYNGEERAKGNILERFSAQQFPDLHSELNLSSLELGDSALYFCASSTRGPNTGELFFGEGSRLTVL.

Written as DNA, the CDR3 is TGTGCCGCCCCGGGACTAGCGAGTCCCACCTCCTACAATGAGCAGTTCTTC. Its protein product is CAAPGLASPTSYNEQFF. This chain joins TRBV2 and TRBJ2-1; 10 nucleotides match TRBD2. There are 17 residues in the CDR3. J was trimmed by 0 bases and V by 11 bases; bases with no gene match: 13. From germline, CDR1 is SNHLY and CDR2 FYNNEI.

This chain links TRBV2 with TRBJ2-7; 8 positions agree with TRBD1. Looked up from germline, CDR1 is SNHLY and CDR2 is FYNNEI. V was clipped by 5 bases and J by 4 bases; unmatched bases: 1. The CDR3 length is 12 residues. CDR3 nucleotide sequence: TGTGCCAGCAGTAACAGGGGGTACGAGCAGTACTTC. Encoded protein: CASSNRGYEQYF.

This clone was recorded once. The chain links TRBV20-1 to TRBJ2-1, with no clear D. Germline V gene sequence: CDR1 DFQATT, CDR2 SNEGSKA (reference sequence). This CDR3 is built from 11 residues. The V gene lost 4 bases and the J gene lost 3 bases, with 4 bases spanning the gap. The CDR3 loop reads CSATFYNEQFF. Written as DNA, the CDR3 is TGCAGTGCTACCTTCTACAATGAGCAGTTCTTC.

DNA of the CDR3: TGCGCCAGCAGCTGGGGGACAGGGAGGGGGACTGAAGCTTTCTTT. Its translation is CASSWGTGRGTEAFF. The V call is TRBV5-1, the J call TRBJ1-1, with 9 bases identical to TRBD1. The CDR3 has 15 residues. V was clipped by 3 bases and J by 5 bases; unmatched bases: 8. CDR1 and CDR2 (germline): SGHRS, YFSETQ.

The chain combines TRBV13 with TRBJ2-7, with 9 bases lining up with TRBD1. The CDR3 length is 14 residues. Germline V lookup: CDR1 PRHDT, CDR2 FYEKMQ (reference sequence). With 5 bases clipped from V and 5 bases from J, the junction kept 7 bases outside the gene matches. In DNA form, the CDR3 reads TGTGCCAGCAGCCCCGGGACAGGGCCCAACGAGCAGTACTTC. Amino acid sequence: CASSPGTGPNEQYF.

The table lists this clone with a few counts. The chain uses TRBV7-3 and TRBJ2-1, with TRBD2 identical over 10 bases. Germline CDR1 and CDR2: SGHTA and FQGTGA. After removal of 5 bases from V and 1 base from J, the junction contained 11 bases not matched to a gene. This CDR3 region has 18 residues. In nucleotides, the CDR3 is TGTGCCAGCAGCCCCACGCCGAGCGGGAGGGCTTCCTACAATGAGCAGTTCTTC. It encodes CASSPTPSGRASYNEQFF.

V usage is TRBV9 and J usage is TRBJ2-7, with 10 positions matching TRBD1. This CDR3 has 16 amino acids. Germline-derived CDR1 and CDR2 are SGDLS and YYNGEE. V was clipped by 0 bases and J by 3 bases; unmatched bases: 6. DNA of the CDR3: TGTGCCAGCAGCGTAGGGGAGACAGGGGGCAACTACGAGCAGTACTTC. It is translated as CASSVGETGGNYEQYF.

This sequence joins TRBV6-1 and TRBJ1-4; D ambiguous. The CDR3 is 14 amino acids. Trimming pared 7 bases from V and 3 bases from J, leaving 12 bases between. CDR1 and CDR2 (germline): MNHNS, SASEGT. The CDR3 region has the DNA TGTGCCAGCACTTTGTTTATAGCTAATGAAAAACTGTTTTTT. Amino acids: CASTLFIANEKLFF.

The V gene is TRBV27, the J gene TRBJ1-2, with 7 positions matching TRBD1. The length of the CDR3 is 15 residues. The V gene's germline CDR1 is MNHEY and CDR2 SMNVEV (reference sequence). V lost 2 bases and J lost 3; bases outside the gene matches: 6. CDR3 in amino acids: CASSLRPRGDYGYTF. In DNA form, the CDR3 reads TGTGCCAGCAGTTTACGTCCCAGGGGGGACTATGGCTACACCTTC.

The chain uses TRBV13 and TRBJ1-1; D unresolved. The germline CDR1 and CDR2 sequences are PRHDT and FYEKMQ (reference sequence). Trimming removed 5 bases from V and 1 base from J, with 8 bases in between. This CDR3 is built from 13 residues. The DNA of the CDR3 is TGTGCCAGCAGCCTCACAGAGAACACTGAAGCTTTCTTT. This encodes CASSLTENTEAFF.